The 14 T cell receptor beta chains in this list originate from one sample, sequenced in a study of blood T cell repertoires in COVID-19. Here immunoSEQ multiplex PCR was the method, and the copy in TCRdb shows in-frame clones only, minus some. The data show around 94,000 clones, with approximately 86% seen just once and roughly 3.1% held by the top ten. Sequenced sample: peripheral blood. The origin of the receptors is a man aged 50-59 years with active or convalescent COVID-19.

The DNA for the CDR3 is TGTGCCAGCAGCCCCCAGGGCAGGGGCCCAGGGGAGACCCAGTACTTC. Its protein product is CASSPQGRGPGETQYF. This sequence joins TRBV7-7 and TRBJ2-5; D may be TRBD1 (6 bases). With 5 bases removed from V and 5 bases from J, the gap between germline ends came to 21 bases. Per germline, CDR1 SSHAT and CDR2 FNYEAQ (reference sequence). There are 16 residues in the CDR3.

The chain combines TRBV5-1 with TRBJ1-1, with 11 bases matching TRBD1. V gave up 4 bases and J gave up 4 bases; unmatched junction bases: 3. Germline values: CDR1 SGHRS, CDR2 YFSETQ. The CDR3 consists of 14 residues. The CDR3 DNA reads TGCGCCAGCAGCGAGGACAGGGGGCGCACTGAAGCTTTCTTT. This translates into CASSEDRGRTEAFF.

The V gene is TRBV13, the J gene TRBJ2-3; D unresolved. The CDR3 is 15 amino acids. V lost 0 bases and J lost 0, with 7 bases in between. The germline V gene has CDR1 PRHDT and CDR2 FYEKMQ (reference sequence). The CDR3 DNA reads as TGTGCCAGCAGCTTAGGCCCCTACAGCACAGATACGCAGTATTTT. It translates to CASSLGPYSTDTQYF.

The chain recombines TRBV3-1 (or the pseudogene TRBV3-2) with TRBJ2-3; 8 bases align to TRBD1. The CDR3 totals 15 residues. The J segment lost 4 bases and the V segment lost 3 bases, leaving 6 bases of the junction unmatched. Germline assignment: CDR1 LGHDT and CDR2 YNNKEL (reference sequence). CDR3 nucleotides: TGTGCCAGCAGCCACAGGGGGCCCCCCGCAGATACGCAGTATTTT. It encodes CASSHRGPPADTQYF.

This clone was detected only a few times. V and J are TRBV6-5 and TRBJ1-1; no clear D gene. CDR3 length equals 15 residues. V was pared by 0 bases and J by 0 bases, with 8 bases between. Germline CDR1 MNHEY, CDR2 SVGAGI. The CDR3 sequence is CASSYSRALNTEAFF. As DNA, the CDR3 is TGTGCCAGCAGTTACTCGAGAGCCCTGAACACTGAAGCTTTCTTT.

The chain carries TRBV11-3 and TRBJ1-1; D might be TRBD1 (6 bases). The CDR3 length is 12 residues. V gave up 4 bases and J gave up 8 bases, with 11 bases separating them. Germline CDR1 reads SGHNT; CDR2 reads YENEEA. CDR3 DNA: TGTGCCAGCAGCTCTGGGGGGGCCGAAGCTTTCTTT. Its protein product is CASSSGGAEAFF.

The chain uses TRBV9 and TRBJ2-7; 9 nucleotides match TRBD2. Germline assignment: CDR1 SGDLS and CDR2 YYNGEE. V lost 0 bases, J lost 4 bases, and 5 bases stayed unmatched. This CDR3 is 15 amino acids long. CDR3 DNA sequence: TGTGCCAGCAGCGTAGATCCTAGCGGGGTGTACGAGCAGTACTTC. It yields the protein CASSVDPSGVYEQYF. The variable domain in full, with the rest retrieved from reference TRBV9 and TRBJ2-7, is DSGVTQTPKHLITATGQRVTLRCSPRSGDLSVYWYQQSLDQGLQFLIQYYNGEERAKGNILERFSAQQFPDLHSELNLSSLELGDSALYFCASSVDPSGVYEQYFGPGTRLTVT.

The rearrangement joins TRBV30 to TRBJ1-6, with a possible D match to TRBD1 (6 bases). The CDR3 is made up of 16 amino acids. V lost 2 bases and J 4 bases, leaving 15 bases between the germline ends. CDR1 is GTSNPN, CDR2 SVGIG, per germline (reference sequence). CDR3 loop: CAWSKTRQAYNSPLHF. The CDR3 nucleotides read TGTGCCTGGAGTAAAACTCGACAGGCGTATAATTCACCCCTCCACTTT.

The V and J genes are TRBV19 and TRBJ2-3; D is possibly TRBD1 (6 bases). The V end lost 6 bases, the J end lost 1 base, and 14 bases lay between the germline ends. CDR3 length: 15 amino acids. Germline V gives CDR1 LNHDA, CDR2 SQIVND (reference sequence). Here the CDR3 DNA reads TGTGCCAGTAGCCCTGACAGGTTCCGCACAGATACGCAGTATTTT. This encodes CASSPDRFRTDTQYF.

The sample holds one count of this clone. CDR3: CASSSHRGGDGYTF. For the CDR3, the DNA is TGTGCCAGTAGTTCTCACAGGGGAGGAGATGGCTACACCTTC. The V and J genes are TRBV19 and TRBJ1-2, with 7 bases aligning to TRBD1. The V and J ends lost 5 bases and 6 bases, in that order; junction bases with no gene match: 9. Germline loops: CDR1 LNHDA, CDR2 SQIVND (reference sequence). CDR3 length: 14 amino acids.

V and J are TRBV7-2 and TRBJ2-7; 8 nucleotides match TRBD2. V was pared by 6 bases and J by 0 bases, with 7 bases of the junction left unmatched. CDR1 is SGHTA, CDR2 FQGNSA, per germline. The CDR3 has 15 residues. Here the CDR3 DNA reads TGTGCCAGCAGTCTCGGACTAGCAAGCTCCTACGAGCAGTACGTC. Its translation is CASSLGLASSYEQYV.

V is TRBV5-1 and J is TRBJ2-1; 8 nucleotides line up with TRBD2. Per the germline V gene, CDR1 is SGHRS and CDR2 is YFSETQ. Trimming took 4 bases from V and 7 from J; bases not matched to a gene: 7. This CDR3 region has 14 residues. CDR3 amino acids: CASSANGGENEQFF. The CDR3 bases are TGCGCCAGCAGCGCGAACGGGGGGGAGAATGAGCAGTTCTTC.

The chain combines TRBV18 with TRBJ2-2; TRBD1 agrees at 7 bases. In germline, CDR1 is KGHSH, CDR2 LQKENI. This CDR3 region has 16 residues. V was clipped by 0 bases and J by 5 bases; unmatched bases: 6. In DNA form, the CDR3 reads TGTGCCAGCTCACCACCGGGGATCAGGGGGACCGGGGAGCTGTTTTTT. Protein: CASSPPGIRGTGELFF.

The chain is built from TRBV7-2 and TRBJ1-2; 9 bases fit TRBD1. Germline CDR1 is SGHTA and CDR2 is FQGNSA. The trim removed 7 bases at V and 8 bases at J, leaving 11 bases unmatched. This CDR3 has 14 amino acids. For the CDR3, the DNA is TGTGCCAGCAACCAAGGACAGGGGATGTGGGGCTACACCTTC. Its protein is CASNQGQGMWGYTF.